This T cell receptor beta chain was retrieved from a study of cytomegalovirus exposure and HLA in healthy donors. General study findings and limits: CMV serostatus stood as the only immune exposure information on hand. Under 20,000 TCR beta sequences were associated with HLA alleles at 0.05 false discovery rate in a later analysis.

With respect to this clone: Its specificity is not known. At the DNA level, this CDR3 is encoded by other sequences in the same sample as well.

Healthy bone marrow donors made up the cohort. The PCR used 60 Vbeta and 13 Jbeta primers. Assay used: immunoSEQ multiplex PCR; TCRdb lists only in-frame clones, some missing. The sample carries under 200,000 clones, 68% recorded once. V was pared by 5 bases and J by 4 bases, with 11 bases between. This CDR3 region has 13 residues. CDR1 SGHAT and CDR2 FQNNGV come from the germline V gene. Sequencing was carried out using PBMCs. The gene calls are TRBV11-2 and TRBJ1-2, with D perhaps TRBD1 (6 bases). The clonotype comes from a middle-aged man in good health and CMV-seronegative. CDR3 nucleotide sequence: TGTGCCAGCAGCCCCGGACAGTCCTATGGCTACACCTTC. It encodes CASSPGQSYGYTF.